Listed below are T cell receptor beta chains from one sample, sequenced in a study of vaccination and CD4 T cells after COVID-19. TCRdb passed the PCR reads through MiXCR, listing each CDR3 protein once. The data contain about 19,000 distinct CDR3 sequences, approximately 37% of them singletons. Their cognate antigens are unknown. Material for sequencing was cultured CD4+ T cells from blood. The receptors were gathered from a human donor with COVID-19. CDR3s include the opening cysteine and the closing phenylalanine or tryptophan. The D gene is left open where the match is weak. Expanded clones get a size class; other rows say once, few or many, or leave the size out.

>TRBJ1-5|NA|14|TRBV12-3/TRBV12-4|NA
TGTGCCAGCAGTTTAGGGCAGGGTAATCAGCCCCAGCATTTT
CASSLGQGNQPQHF
>TRBJ1-1|few|14|TRBV20-1|NA
TGCAGTGCACAACGGAGGTTAGGCAACACTGAAGCTTTCTTT
CSAQRRLGNTEAFF
>TRBJ1-4|NA|14|TRBV11-3|NA
TGTGCCAGCAGCTCGGCAGGGGCTATCGAAAAACTGTTTTTT
CASSSAGAIEKLFF
>TRBJ2-3|NA|12|TRBV7-9|NA
TGTGCCAGCACCAGGGTCACAGATACGCAGTATTTT
CASTRVTDTQYF
>TRBJ1-1|NA|12|TRBV28|NA
TGTGCCAGCGGAGAGGAAGGCACTGAAGCTTTCTTT
CASGEEGTEAFF
>TRBJ1-5|NA|13|TRBV12-3/TRBV12-4|NA
TGTGCCAGCAGTTTCTTAGGCAATCAGCCCCAGCATTTT
CASSFLGNQPQHF
>TRBJ1-1|large|17|TRBV7-8|NA
TGTGCCAGCACGCTTACCCAGGGGATGGAGATGAACACTGAAGCTTTCTTT
CASTLTQGMEMNTEAFF
>TRBJ2-1|NA|15|TRBV20-1|TRBD2
TGCAGTGCTAGAGATCCCGGGACTAGTAACAATAAGCAGTTCTTC
CSARDPGTSNNKQFF
>TRBJ1-2|NA|13|TRBV28|NA
TGTGCCACCGTGCCATGGGGAGAAAATGGCTACACCTTC
CATVPWGENGYTF
>TRBJ2-5|NA|16|TRBV7-2|TRBD1
TGTGCCAGCAGCAGCGGACAGGTATCGAATGCAGAGACCCAGTACTTC
CASSSGQVSNAETQYF
>TRBJ2-5|NA|15|TRBV6-1|TRBD2
TGTGCCAGCACTCCCGGGAGGCAGCCCCGAGGGACCCAGTACTTC
CASTPGRQPRGTQYF
>TRBJ2-7|NA|15|TRBV6-1|NA
TGTGCCAGCAGCAAGATCCACACGAGCTCCTACGAGCAGTACTTC
CASSKIHTSSYEQYF
>TRBJ2-5|NA|14|TRBV2|TRBD2
TGTGCCAGCAGCATAGCGGGGGGGCGAGAGACCCAGTACTTC
CASSIAGGRETQYF
>TRBJ2-7|few|16|TRBV19|TRBD2
TGTGCCAGTAGTAGCCGCGGGACTAGCGGCACCTACGAGCAGTACTTC
CASSSRGTSGTYEQYF
>TRBJ2-2|NA|18|TRBV19|NA
TGTGCCAGTAGTATCCCTTGGTTAGGGACACCGAACACCGGGGAGCTGTTTTTT
CASSIPWLGTPNTGELFF
>TRBJ2-3|NA|14|TRBV7-3|TRBD1
TGTGCCAGCAGCTCGGACAGGGGGGTGGATACGCAGTATTTT
CASSSDRGVDTQYF
>TRBJ1-1|few|14|TRBV11-2|NA
TGTGCCAGCAGCTTAGAAGTGATCAACACTGAAGCTTTCTTT
CASSLEVINTEAFF
>TRBJ1-2|medium-sized|14|TRBV27|NA
TGTGCCAGCAGTCCAGATCTGGATAACTATGGCTACACCTTC
CASSPDLDNYGYTF
>TRBJ2-5|NA|15|TRBV20-1|NA
TGCAGTGCTAACCTAACGGGGAGGAAGGGAGAGACCCAGTACTTC
CSANLTGRKGETQYF
>TRBJ2-5|few|11|TRBV20-1|NA
TGCAGTGCTAGACTAGGGGAGACCCAGTACTTC
CSARLGETQYF